This TCR beta chain was retrieved from a study of cytomegalovirus exposure and HLA in healthy donors. PCR involved 60 Vbeta and 13 Jbeta primers. Per the study methods: Roughly 80 million unique TCR beta chains, roughly 11 million shared, were counted in a later analysis. Clones were read by immunoSEQ multiplex PCR, and TCRdb kept only the in-frame ones, dropping some. The DNA was the basis for D and trimming; V, J and clone size are from that table. This sample's table has 95,000 to 150,000 clones. General study findings and limits: TCR beta sequences reportedly predicted the HLA-A and HLA-B alleles of most subjects accurately.

A word on this clone: Its antigen is as yet unknown.

Sequenced sample: PBMCs. The clonotype was recovered from a man younger than 35 in good health and CMV-seronegative.

The CDR3 sequence: CASSQERSGQFTYGYTF. The CDR3 DNA follows: TGCGCCAGCAGCCAAGAGAGATCTGGGCAATTTACCTATGGCTACACCTTC. The V call is TRBV4-1, the J call TRBJ1-2; D gene uncertain. The CDR3 length is 17 residues. Trimming took 0 bases from V and 4 from J, leaving 18 bases between them. The V gene's germline CDR1 is MGHRA and CDR2 YSYEKL.